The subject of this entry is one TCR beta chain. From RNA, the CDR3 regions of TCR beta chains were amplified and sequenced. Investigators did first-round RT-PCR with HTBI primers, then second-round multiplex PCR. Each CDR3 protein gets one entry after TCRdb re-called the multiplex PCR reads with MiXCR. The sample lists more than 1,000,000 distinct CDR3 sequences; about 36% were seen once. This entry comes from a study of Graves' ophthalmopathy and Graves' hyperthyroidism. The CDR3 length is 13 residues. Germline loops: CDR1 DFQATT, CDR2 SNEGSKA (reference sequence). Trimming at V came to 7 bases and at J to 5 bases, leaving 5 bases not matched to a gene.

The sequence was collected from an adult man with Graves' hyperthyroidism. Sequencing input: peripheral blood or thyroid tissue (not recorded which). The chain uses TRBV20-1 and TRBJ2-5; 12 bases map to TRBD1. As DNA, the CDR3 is TGCAGTGGAGAGGGGACAGGGGGCGAGACCCAGTACTTC. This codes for CSGEGTGGETQYF.